A few counts support the clone carrying this T cell receptor (beta chain). Its antigen is undetermined. CVID subjects were neither ill nor on immunomodulatory or immunosuppressive medication at sampling. This entry is derived from a study of T cell clonality in common variable immunodeficiency. Findings and limits, study-wide: Patient heterogeneity in the CVID cohort limited correlations between repertoire features and clinical complications. In common variable immunodeficiency, TCR beta chains reportedly carried fewer deletions and N-nucleotide insertions. TCRbeta clonality was increased in CVID versus healthy controls.

Control and CVID samples contributed equal amounts of genomic DNA. Using immunoSEQ multiplex PCR, the repertoire was profiled, and TCRdb retains in-frame clones only, with some absent. This sample carries about 34,000 clones, none of them present only once. Sequencing used peripheral blood mononuclear cells. The clonotype originates from a human donor with common variable immunodeficiency.

The covered CDR3 bases are TGTGCCTGGGACCCCGGACTAGCGGACAATGAG. Protein sequence: CAWDPGLADNE. The full CDR3 reads CAWDPGLADNEQFF. The chain carries TRBV30 and TRBJ2-1, with 10 bases matching TRBD2. The sequenced fragment ends 3 residues before the CDR3 boundary, so the rest is inferred from the germline J gene. V shed 5 bases, J shed 5 bases, and the junction held 6 bases outside the gene matches. The CDR3 totals 14 residues. The germline V gene encodes CDR1 GTSNPN and CDR2 SVGIG (reference sequence).